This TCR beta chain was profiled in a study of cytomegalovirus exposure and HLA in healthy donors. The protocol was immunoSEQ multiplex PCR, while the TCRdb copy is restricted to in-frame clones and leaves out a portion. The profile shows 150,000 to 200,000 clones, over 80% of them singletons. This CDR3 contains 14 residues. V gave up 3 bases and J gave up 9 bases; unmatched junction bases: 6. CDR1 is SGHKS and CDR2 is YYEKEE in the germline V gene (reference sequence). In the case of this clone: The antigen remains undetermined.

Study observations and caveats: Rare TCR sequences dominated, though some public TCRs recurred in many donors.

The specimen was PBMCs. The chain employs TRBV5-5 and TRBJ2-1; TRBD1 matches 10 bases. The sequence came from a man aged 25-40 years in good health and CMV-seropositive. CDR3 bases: TGTGCCAGCAGCTGGGGACAGGGGAACGGTGAGCAGTTCTTC. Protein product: CASSWGQGNGEQFF.